The T cell receptor beta chain under discussion was sequenced for a study of Graves' ophthalmopathy and Graves' hyperthyroidism (dated by TCRdb to the late 2010s). Study-wide context: Peripheral blood samples were taken at the time of initial diagnosis, before any treatment was given. To explore V-J signatures that distinguish ophthalmopathy from hyperthyroidism, a discovery set of about a hundred patients was enrolled, made up of 43 with ophthalmopathy and 57 with stable hyperthyroidism. In roughly 6 hyperthyroidism patients, the T-cell repertoires found in thyroid tissue were compared with those found in blood. The study used TCR beta repertoire signatures to distinguish Graves' ophthalmopathy from Graves' hyperthyroidism and to predict progression to ophthalmopathy. Following sample collection, hyperthyroidism patients were given methimazole at a starting dose of 30 mg daily, and ophthalmopathy patients were given high-dose intravenous methylprednisolone. The independent validation cohort included around 19 hyperthyroidism patients plus 17 patients who later progressed from hyperthyroidism to ophthalmopathy. In total, 135 blood samples were TCR-sequenced: 40 to 45 ophthalmopathy, about 75 hyperthyroidism and approximately 17 hyperthyroidism-to-ophthalmopathy patients. The study at large found these results: Sample size was not statistically predetermined, and group allocation was not concealed from the investigators. In cross-validation, the 13-signature model distinguished ophthalmopathy from stable hyperthyroidism with less than 90% sensitivity and about 81% specificity, while in the test set the corresponding values were about 80% and 75%. Most of the expanded thyroid clonotypes with a frequency above 0.001 were also detected in blood, and it was suggested that the thyroid immune response may be reflected by blood repertoires. In validation, the model predicted ophthalmopathy progression with 70.59% sensitivity and approximately 72% specificity; 12 predicted patients were CT-confirmed with GO in a median of approximately 6.2 months.

The ophthalmopathy patients had moderately to severely active disease, with a Clinical Activity Score of 3 or higher, a NOSPECS grade of 4 or higher, and a disease duration of less than 3 months. Patients with other autoimmune diseases, uncontrolled infections, pregnancy or lactation were excluded. Diagnosis was based on clinical symptoms, serum thyroxine, TRAb, thyroid ultrasound and orbital computed tomography. Using Ficoll-Paque density gradient centrifugation, PBMCs were isolated from roughly 9.2 ml of fresh peripheral blood. Total RNA was extracted using Trizol reagent, and RNA quality was checked on an Agilent 2100 Bioanalyzer. A distance of 17 bases separates the germline ends of V and J, which lose 3 bases and 0 bases respectively. The CDR3 runs 17 amino acids, cysteine and phenylalanine included. Of all the DNA, just the CDR3 is kept, 51 bases in frame from base 1. The germline V gene (reference sequence) sets CDR1 to LNHNV and CDR2 to YYDKDF.

A word on this clonotype: Its antigen is not yet known. There are no base qualities to consult, and no much larger clone falls within one base.

For repertoire sequencing, the TCR beta CDR3 regions were amplified from RNA transcripts. HTBI primers and the Qiagen OneStep RT-PCR kit were used in a first-round RT-PCR, which was followed by a second-round multiplex PCR, size selection and purification. Libraries were sequenced on an Illumina HiSeq2000 using paired-end 100 bp reads. As for the original processing: SOAPnuke was used for read processing, and reads with adapters, uncalled bases, a mean Phred below 15, or no exact constant-primer or identifier match were discarded. High-quality paired reads were merged with COPE v1.2.5. Each unique nucleotide sequence was treated as a clonotype, and MiTCR v1.1 was used to align the clonotypes to the IMGT TRB V, D and J references. Only V-J combinations with frequency above 0.0001 were analysed, covering 98% to 99.2% of repertoires. For each V-J combination, a TCR clonal expansion and chaos score was defined as the ratio of F50 clonal expansion to chaos observed in the TCRdist matrix. Welch's t-statistics and random forest were used to narrow the features down to over ten V-J combinations, which were then fed into a naive Bayes classifier. Thyroid-blood repertoire similarity was quantified with the Morisita-Horn index. TCRdb's own reprocessing of the public reads used fastp at Q25 and MiXCR and kept productive beta chains. Every distinct CDR3 protein forms one entry, paired with its most common genes and DNA. The V and J calls reflect TCRdb's pipeline rather than the authors' work. The sample table records almost 750,000 distinct CDR3 sequences; roughly 41% of these occur just once. The ten largest make up 44% of the sample.

Sample: peripheral blood. This receptor was obtained from an adult man with Graves' ophthalmopathy. This receptor chain uses TRBV15 and TRBJ1-2; a weak D assignment points to TRBD1 (5 bases agree). This receptor has the CDR3 CATSRAPDSATNYGYTF. The nucleotides read TGTGCCACCAGCAGGGCTCCAGACAGCGCTACTAACTATGGCTACACCTTC.